Given below is one T cell receptor (beta chain) in context. Its antigen is not known. Trimming at V came to 3 bases and at J to 3 bases, leaving 5 bases not matched to a gene. The germline V gene encodes CDR1 MGHRA and CDR2 YSYEKL. CDR3 length: 14 residues. This specimen belongs to a study of early T cells in non-severe SARS-CoV-2 infection. The overall study: Bulk RNA isolated from unsorted whole blood underwent sequencing; chains were not paired. The study, taken as a whole, reports: VDJdb matching skewed toward anti-spike CD8 responses, missing private and CD4 specificities.

The library protocol tagged individual cDNA molecules with unique molecular identifiers. TCRdb processed the 5' RACE reads anew with MiXCR; each CDR3 protein has one entry. The repertoire has more than 55,000 distinct CDR3 sequences, around 13% of them found once; the top ten carry roughly 4.5%. The source material was whole blood. The J gene is TRBJ2-7, the V gene TRBV4-1; 7 nucleotides line up with TRBD2. This receptor was obtained from an adult who was a healthcare worker with PCR-confirmed SARS-CoV-2 infection or an uninfected control (not recorded which). The CDR3, as DNA: TGCGCCAGCAGCCACTCAGGACTAGTCTACGAGCAGTACTTC. It translates to CASSHSGLVYEQYF.